These 14 T cell receptor beta chains were all obtained from the same sample, sequenced in a study of cytomegalovirus exposure and HLA in healthy donors. PCR amplification relied on 60 Vbeta primers (plus 13 Jbeta primers). Some clones are missing from TCRdb's copy, which holds only in-frame ones; the method was immunoSEQ multiplex PCR. The sample contains 60,000 to 65,000 clones, around 87% of which appear only once. The sample comprised PBMCs. The receptors shown here come from a man younger than 30 in good health and CMV-seronegative.

This sequence joins TRBV18 and TRBJ1-2; D unresolved. This CDR3 has 13 residues. V lost 3 bases and J lost 7, with 12 bases in between. CDR1 is KGHSH and CDR2 is LQKENI in the germline V gene. CDR3 bases: TGTGCCAGCTCACCTGAGGTATCTAGTGGCTACACCTTC. Translation gives CASSPEVSSGYTF.

The rearrangement uses TRBV27 and TRBJ1-1; the D gene is possibly TRBD1 (5 bases). Germline V gene sequence: CDR1 MNHEY, CDR2 SMNVEV (reference sequence). V lost 6 bases and J lost 5, with 19 bases in between. The CDR3 has 15 residues. The CDR3 region is CASSKIRDLGTEAFF. CDR3 nucleotide sequence: TGTGCCAGCAGCAAAATCCGGGACTTGGGGACTGAAGCTTTCTTT.

V and J are TRBV5-1 and TRBJ2-1; the D gene is possibly TRBD1 (6 bases). CDR1 SGHRS and CDR2 YFSETQ come from the germline V gene. The CDR3 consists of 16 residues. Trimming took off 4 bases at V and 0 bases at J, with 14 bases between the two ends. The CDR3, as DNA: TGCGCCAGCAGCGTAGGACAGCAGAGCTCCTACAATGAGCAGTTCTTC. It codes for CASSVGQQSSYNEQFF.

V is TRBV5-1 and J is TRBJ1-2; the D gene is possibly TRBD1 (5 bases). Deletions cut 0 bases from V and 4 bases from J, with 10 bases between. The CDR3 has 14 residues. CDR1 SGHRS and CDR2 YFSETQ come from the germline V gene. The CDR3 DNA sequence: TGCGCCAGCAGCTTGGAAGGAACAGGCTATGGCTACACCTTC. It codes for CASSLEGTGYGYTF.

About this clone: The conserved phenylalanine or tryptophan normally closing the CDR3 is absent here, so this likely arose from a read error. Because the CDR3's place on the DNA is in doubt, the DNA is left out and the CDR3 is given as listed by TCRdb. V gene TRBV4-1 combines with J gene TRBJ2-3; the table's TRBD1 call for D was not verified on the DNA. The CDR3 extends over 11 residues, inclusive of both ends. CDR1 and CDR2 (germline): MGHRA, YSYEKL. The CDR3 loop reads CASSQIPGQAA.

The genes are TRBV30 and TRBJ2-3, with a tentative D call TRBD1 (5 bases). Per the germline V gene, CDR1 is GTSNPN and CDR2 is SVGIG (reference sequence). V was trimmed by 0 bases and J by 1 base, leaving 8 bases between them. This CDR3 is 14 amino acids long. The CDR3 nucleotides are TGTGCCTGGAGTGTAAAGACAGGCACAGATACGCAGTATTTT. Translating it yields CAWSVKTGTDTQYF.

CDR3 residues: CAWSVPTAGVGLSLHF. CDR3 sequence (DNA): TGTGCCTGGAGTGTCCCGACAGCGGGGGTAGGTTTGTCCCTCCACTTT. The chain joins TRBV30 to TRBJ1-6; D might be TRBD1 (5 bases). This CDR3 has 16 amino acids. The V gene lost 0 bases and the J gene lost 14 bases, with 23 bases spanning the gap. The germline CDR1 and CDR2 sequences are GTSNPN and SVGIG (reference sequence). The complete variable domain, with remaining parts taken from reference TRBV30 and TRBJ1-6, reads SQTIHQWPATLVQPVGSPLSLECTVEGTSNPNLYWYRQAAGRGLQLLFYSVGIGQISSEVPQNLSASRPQDRQFILSSKKLLLSDSGFYLCAWSVPTAGVGLSLHFGNGTRLTVT.

V usage is TRBV6-5 and J usage is TRBJ2-5; perhaps TRBD2 as D (5 bases). Per the germline V gene, CDR1 is MNHEY and CDR2 is SVGAGI. The CDR3 is 11 amino acids. V was trimmed by 8 bases and J by 11 bases, leaving 15 bases between them. The CDR3 protein is CASARTGEQYF. As DNA, the CDR3 is TGTGCCAGCGCCCGAACTGGGGAGCAGTACTTC.

V is TRBV10-1 and J is TRBJ1-1; TRBD1 aligns across 8 bases. CDR3 length: 14 residues. Germline trimming cut 8 bases from V and 1 base from J; bases unmatched to any gene: 6. Germline V lookup: CDR1 WNHNN, CDR2 SYGVQD (reference sequence). The CDR3 DNA sequence: TGCGCCAGCTCCCCCGGGACAGGGAACACTGAAGCTTTCTTT. Translating gives CASSPGTGNTEAFF.

V and J are TRBV4-1 and TRBJ2-4, with D possibly being TRBD2 (5 bases). Germline CDR1 reads MGHRA; CDR2 reads YSYEKL. This CDR3 comprises 16 residues. V was shortened by 3 bases and J by 0 bases, with 12 bases between the two germline ends. The CDR3 reads CASSQNVGVAKNIQYF. CDR3 DNA: TGCGCCAGCAGCCAGAACGTCGGGGTAGCCAAAAACATTCAGTACTTC.

The chain employs TRBV30 and TRBJ1-6, with no clear D. Trimming removed 5 bases from V and 0 bases from J, with 5 bases in between. CDR3 size: 13 residues. Germline assignment: CDR1 GTSNPN and CDR2 SVGIG (reference sequence). CDR3 DNA: TGTGCCTGGGTTAACTCCTATAATTCACCCCTCCACTTT. Its translation: CAWVNSYNSPLHF.

The rearrangement joins TRBV27 to TRBJ1-1, with a tentative D call TRBD1 (5 bases). The germline CDR1 and CDR2 sequences are MNHEY and SMNVEV (reference sequence). The CDR3 has 14 residues. Trimming pared 3 bases from V and 1 base from J, leaving 9 bases between. CDR3 sequence (DNA): TGTGCCAGCAGTTTCGGACACTCGAACACTGAAGCTTTCTTT. Translation: CASSFGHSNTEAFF.

The V and J genes are TRBV5-1 and TRBJ2-7; D is possibly TRBD1 (6 bases). Germline V CDR1 and CDR2: SGHRS, YFSETQ. The CDR3 is made up of 14 amino acids. Trimming stripped 2 bases from V and 2 bases from J, with 11 bases between. The CDR3 spells CASSFGQRAYEQYF. In nucleotides, the CDR3 is TGCGCCAGCAGCTTTGGACAGCGCGCCTACGAGCAGTACTTC.

The rearrangement links TRBV28 to TRBJ2-1, with D possibly TRBD2 on 7 matching bases. The V and J ends lost 7 bases and 7 bases respectively, with 20 bases between them. This CDR3 contains 15 residues. Germline V gene lookup returns CDR1 MDHEN and CDR2 SYDVKM. CDR3 residues: CASNGLGGPGNEQFF. The CDR3, as DNA: TGTGCCAGCAACGGGTTGGGGGGGCCGGGTAATGAGCAGTTCTTC.